A single T cell receptor (beta chain) is shown here with its context. The target antigen is unknown. At one end the junction does not follow the germline gene, possibly because of a read error. The source of the sample is a study of cytomegalovirus exposure and HLA in healthy donors. Findings and limits, study-wide: Later analysis suggested most CMV-associated TCR beta chains were HLA-restricted. Fewer N-insertions than the roughly 670-donor mean were reportedly shown by an Asian-associated ancestry cluster in a later analysis. Certain sequence variants were highly shared and formed a cluster, and this cluster was likely a sequencing artifact. Some TCR beta chains (approximately 180 of them) were listed as cytomegalovirus-associated.

In the PCR, 60 Vbeta and 13 Jbeta primers were used. The protocol was immunoSEQ multiplex PCR, while the TCRdb copy is restricted to in-frame clones and leaves out a portion. The data show tens of thousands of clones, approximately 80% seen once. Per the germline V gene, CDR1 is MNHNS and CDR2 is SASEGT. The CDR3 has 14 amino acids. The clonotype comes from a male donor in good health and CMV-seronegative. What was sequenced was PBMCs. The chain carries TRBV6-1 and TRBJ1-1; D is perhaps TRBD1 (6 bases). In DNA, the CDR3 is TGTGCCAGCAGAGAAGTGGGGGCAAACACTGAAGCTTTCTTT. Amino acids: CASREVGANTEAFF.